This T cell receptor (beta chain) was found in a study of shared clonotypes between healthy human individuals. CDR3 length: 15 residues. CDR1 and CDR2 (germline): LNHDA, SQIVND (reference sequence). V lost 4 bases and J lost 2; bases outside the gene matches: 3. The data were produced by immunoSEQ multiplex PCR, yet TCRdb's version contains in-frame clones alone and is incomplete. This sample yields more than 1,200,000 clones, of which approximately 98.5% are seen a single time; about 0.34% belongs to the top ten. The TCR sequence derives from a man under 40 in good health. Sequencing was done on a sample of naive CD4+ T cells sorted from blood. The subset was: CD45RA+ positively selected. This chain connects TRBV19 to TRBJ2-1; 9 nucleotides match TRBD2. The CDR3 here is CASSNSGSPYNEQFF. CDR3 nucleotide sequence: TGTGCCAGTAGTAATAGCGGGAGCCCCTACAATGAGCAGTTCTTC.